This TCR beta chain was found in a study of a mutant IDH1 vaccine in newly diagnosed glioma. Whole-study context: Vaccination was launched 4-6 weeks after radiotherapy alone, or with temozolomide cycles. Visit V12 was scheduled at week 35 and visit V13 at week 47.

TCRdb keeps only in-frame clones here, not all; method: immunoSEQ multiplex PCR. The data show tens of thousands of clones, 85% to 90% seen once. Time point given: week 35, safety follow-up. The vaccine gave 300 ug of a 20-mer mutant IDH1 peptide subcutaneously per dose. V was pared by 0 bases and J by 5 bases, with 3 bases of the junction left unmatched. From germline, CDR1 is SGHDN and CDR2 FVKESK. The CDR3 loop spans 14 amino acids. Concerning this clone itself: The antigen is not known.

The source was PBMCs, collected from a glioma patient whose treatment included an IDH1 peptide vaccine. The rearrangement links TRBV14 to TRBJ2-7; 8 nucleotides agree with TRBD2. The sequence came from a man aged 35 to 55 with glioma. The CDR3, as DNA: TGTGCCAGCAGCCAAGAGCTAGCGGGCGACGAGCAGTACTTC. Amino acid sequence: CASSQELAGDEQYF.